This T cell receptor beta chain is from a study of T cells after yellow fever vaccination. Study-wide context: Researchers used SMART-Seq v4 Ultra Low Input to prepare fractions that had low cell numbers. Study observations and caveats: Some clonotypes were seen in both the CD4 and the CD8 compartments. These made up a small share and likely arose from convergent recombination.

For this clonotype: What it recognizes is unknown.

TCRdb used MiXCR to reprocess the 5' RACE reads, holding one entry per CDR3 protein. Of around 310,000 distinct CDR3 sequences in the sample, 8.7% were seen once. With V trimmed by 6 bases and J by 8 bases, 6 bases remained unmatched. The CDR3 loop spans 12 amino acids. Germline values: CDR1 SQVTM, CDR2 ANQGSEA. The sequenced sample was PBMCs, obtained on the day of the first yellow fever vaccination. This receptor was identified in a man aged 18 to 29 who received the YFV17D yellow fever vaccine. The chain uses TRBV29-1 and TRBJ2-1; TRBD2 matches 8 bases. CDR3 nucleotide sequence: TGCAGCGTCACTCGGGGGGGGGATGAGCAGTTCTTC. Translated, it gives CSVTRGGDEQFF.